The following is a T cell receptor (beta chain) sequence with its context. This sample was included in a study of blood T cell repertoires in COVID-19. Background on the study: COVID-19 samples collected from the United States, Italy and Spain covered acute and convalescent phases.

Sequenced by immunoSEQ multiplex PCR; TCRdb stores in-frame clones only, minus some. This sample has about 310,000 clones, with over 75% found just once. The CDR3 is made up of 16 amino acids. Germline assignment: CDR1 LNHDA and CDR2 SQIVND (reference sequence). With 3 bases clipped from V and 0 bases from J, the junction kept 5 bases outside the gene matches. V usage is TRBV19 and J usage is TRBJ2-1; TRBD2 aligns across 7 bases. This receptor was obtained from a man in his fifties with active or convalescent COVID-19. Sequencing was done on a sample of peripheral blood. Here the CDR3 DNA reads TGTGCCAGTAGTATTCCGGGGGGAATCTCCTACAATGAGCAGTTCTTC. It specifies CASSIPGGISYNEQFF. Filled out from reference TRBV19 and TRBJ2-1, the complete variable domain reads DGGITQSPKYLFRKEGQNVTLSCEQNLNHDAMYWYRQDPGQGLRLIYYSQIVNDFQKGDIAEGYSVSREKKESFPLTVTSAQKNPTAFYLCASSIPGGISYNEQFFGPGTRLTVL.